What follows is one T cell receptor (beta chain) and its context. Its antigen remains unidentified. These data come from a study of T cell responses to AZD1222 COVID-19 vaccine. Findings and caveats of the study: Donors were mostly white British, more females; clonal diversity possibly underestimated. Dominant CD4 TCR responses targeted spike regions 160-218 and 743-854.

The CDR3 runs 15 residues. V lost 5 bases to trimming and J lost 3 bases, with 17 bases between them. Germline CDR1 MNHEY, CDR2 SMNVEV (reference sequence). Profiling relied on immunoSEQ multiplex PCR, and the TCRdb table lists in-frame clones only, not all of them. This table has 170,000 or so clones, just under 95% appearing once. The gene calls are TRBV27 and TRBJ2-7; no clear D gene. The receptor was derived from an adult in good health. The specimen was peripheral blood, collected on day 0 of AZD1222 vaccination. In DNA, the CDR3 is TGTGCCAGCAGTCCCGATACAGCAAGATTCTACGAGCAGTACTTC. Residues: CASSPDTARFYEQYF.